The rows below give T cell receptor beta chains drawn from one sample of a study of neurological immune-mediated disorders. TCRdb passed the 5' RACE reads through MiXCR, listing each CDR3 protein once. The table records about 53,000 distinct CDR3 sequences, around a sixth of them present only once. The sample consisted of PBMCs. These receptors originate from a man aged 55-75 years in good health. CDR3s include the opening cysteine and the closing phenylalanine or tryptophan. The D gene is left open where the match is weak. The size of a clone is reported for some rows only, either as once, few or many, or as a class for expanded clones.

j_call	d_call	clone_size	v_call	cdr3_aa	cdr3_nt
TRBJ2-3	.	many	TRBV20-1	CSATSAAGVGTDTQYF	TGCAGTGCTACCTCGGCAGCCGGGGTAGGCACAGATACGCAGTATTTT
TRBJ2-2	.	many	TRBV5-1	CASSFPPPGGGELFF	TGCGCCAGCAGCTTCCCCCCTCCCGGTGGCGGGGAGCTGTTTTTT
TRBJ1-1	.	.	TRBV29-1	CSVTDGAGASF	TGTAGCGTTACAGATGGGGCTGGGGCTTCCTTT
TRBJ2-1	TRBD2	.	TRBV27	CASSLEGSGSGRIKQFF	TGTGCCAGCAGTTTGGAAGGTAGCGGTAGCGGGAGGATCAAGCAGTTCTTC
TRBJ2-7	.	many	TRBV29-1	CSGRVAYEQYF	TGCAGCGGTAGGGTTGCCTACGAGCAGTACTTC
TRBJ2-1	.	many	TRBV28	CASRSGTPLVNEQFF	TGTGCCAGCAGGTCCGGGACTCCCCTCGTTAATGAGCAGTTCTTC
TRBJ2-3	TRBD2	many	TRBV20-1	CSARRPGGLAGGGTDTQYF	TGCAGTGCTAGACGGCCCGGGGGATTAGCGGGAGGGGGGACAGATACGCAGTATTTT
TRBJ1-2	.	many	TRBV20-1	CSARVWNYGYTF	TGCAGTGCTAGGGTCTGGAACTATGGCTACACCTTC
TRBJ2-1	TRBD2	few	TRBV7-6	CASSLTAGAIYNEQFF	TGTGCCAGCAGCTTAACGGCGGGAGCGATCTACAATGAGCAGTTCTTC
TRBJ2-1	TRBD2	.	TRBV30	CAWSRLLAGAGGQFF	TGTGCCTGGAGCCGGTTACTAGCGGGAGCGGGGGGGCAGTTCTTC
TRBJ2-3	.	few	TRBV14	CASSLGGGTDTQYF	TGTGCCAGCAGCCTCGGAGGTGGAACAGATACGCAGTATTTT
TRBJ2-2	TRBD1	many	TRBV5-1	CASSSRTGGVAGELFF	TGCGCCAGCAGCTCTCGGACAGGGGGCGTCGCCGGGGAGCTGTTTTTT
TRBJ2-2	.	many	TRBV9	CASSGGGRTGELFF	TGTGCCAGCAGCGGGGGCGGTCGGACCGGGGAGCTGTTTTTT
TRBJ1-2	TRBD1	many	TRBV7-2	CASRQRSGTGDGYTF	TGTGCCAGCAGGCAACGATCCGGGACAGGGGATGGCTACACCTTC
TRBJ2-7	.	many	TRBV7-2	CASSLAGRTYEQYF	TGTGCCAGCAGCTTAGCAGGCAGAACCTACGAGCAGTACTTC
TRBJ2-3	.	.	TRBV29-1	CSGLTPADTQYF	TGCAGCGGACTGACCCCGGCAGATACGCAGTATTTT
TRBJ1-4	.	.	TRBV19	CATADRSNEKLFF	TGTGCCACCGCCGACAGGAGTAATGAAAAACTGTTTTTT
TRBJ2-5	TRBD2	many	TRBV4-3	CASSQESSGSWETQYF	TGCGCCAGCAGCCAAGAATCTAGCGGGAGTTGGGAGACCCAGTACTTC
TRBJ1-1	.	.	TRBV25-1	CASSGTHGRGHLGEAFF	TGTGCCAGCAGTGGGACCCATGGCCGGGGCCACCTTGGAGAAGCTTTCTTT
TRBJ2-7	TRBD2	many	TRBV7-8	CASSFQRTRAHEQYF	TGTGCCAGCAGCTTTCAGCGGACTAGGGCCCACGAGCAGTACTTC
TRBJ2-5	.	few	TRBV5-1	CASSLALARGETQYF	TGCGCCAGCAGCTTGGCCTTGGCTAGGGGGGAGACCCAGTACTTC
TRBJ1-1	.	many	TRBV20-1	CSARDRGDPINSGEAFF	TGCAGTGCTAGAGATAGGGGGGACCCCATCAACTCAGGTGAAGCTTTCTTT
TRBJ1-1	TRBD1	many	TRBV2	CASRREGAYTEAFF	TGTGCCAGCCGGAGGGAGGGGGCCTACACTGAAGCTTTCTTT
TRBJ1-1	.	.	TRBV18	CASSPPGGVNTEAFF	TGTGCCAGCTCACCTCCCGGAGGAGTGAACACTGAAGCTTTCTTT
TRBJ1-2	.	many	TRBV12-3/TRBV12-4	CASSLARLTNYGYTF	TGTGCCAGCAGTTTAGCGCGACTGACAAACTATGGCTACACCTTC
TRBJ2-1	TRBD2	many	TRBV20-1	CSASGGDLYNEQFF	TGCAGTGCCTCGGGAGGGGACCTATACAATGAGCAGTTCTTC
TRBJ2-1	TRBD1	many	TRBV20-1	CSARGRQGPYNEQFF	TGCAGTGCTAGAGGCAGACAGGGACCCTACAATGAGCAGTTCTTC
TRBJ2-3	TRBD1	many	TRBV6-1	CASAGTDTDTQYF	TGTGCCAGTGCCGGGACAGACACAGATACGCAGTATTTT
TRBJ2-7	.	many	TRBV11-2	CASSLVVGNEQYF	TGTGCCAGCAGCTTAGTAGTAGGAAACGAGCAGTACTTC
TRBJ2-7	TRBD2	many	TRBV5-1	CASSLKASGDTFEQYF	TGCGCCAGCAGCTTGAAGGCTAGCGGAGACACTTTCGAGCAGTACTTC
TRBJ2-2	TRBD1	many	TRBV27	CASSTTPGGNTGELFF	TGTGCCAGCAGTACGACCCCAGGGGGCAACACCGGGGAGCTGTTTTTT
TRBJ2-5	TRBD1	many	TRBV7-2	CASSDGTVQETQYF	TGTGCCAGCAGCGACGGGACAGTCCAAGAGACCCAGTACTTC
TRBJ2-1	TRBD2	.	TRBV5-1	CASYFGTSGYNEQFF	TGCGCCAGCTATTTTGGGACTAGCGGTTACAATGAGCAGTTCTTC
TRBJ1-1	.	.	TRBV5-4	CASSPSLGDTEAFF	TGTGCCAGCAGCCCCTCTTTGGGGGACACTGAAGCTTTCTTT
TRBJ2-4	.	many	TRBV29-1	CSVGIGRGAKNIQYF	TGCAGCGTTGGAATCGGGCGGGGAGCCAAAAACATTCAGTACTTC
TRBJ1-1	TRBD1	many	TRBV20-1	CSARTGNRGNTEAFF	TGCAGTGCTAGGACAGGGAACCGAGGGAACACTGAAGCTTTCTTT
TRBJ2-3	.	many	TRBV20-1	CSASPDTQYF	TGCAGTGCTAGTCCGGATACGCAGTATTTT
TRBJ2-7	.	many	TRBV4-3	CASSQDRRGIYEQYF	TGCGCCAGCAGCCAAGATCGTCGGGGAATCTACGAGCAGTACTTC
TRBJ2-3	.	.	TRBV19	CASSWGGTDTQYF	TGTGCCAGTAGTTGGGGGGGCACAGATACGCAGTATTTT